Detailed here is one T cell receptor (beta chain). Its antigen remains unknown. PCR employed 60 Vbeta and 13 Jbeta primers. Method: immunoSEQ multiplex PCR; TCRdb's copy keeps in-frame clones and lacks some. In the table there are 200,000 to 250,000 clones, about 77% of which are singletons. This entry is derived from a study of cytomegalovirus exposure and HLA in healthy donors. Looking at the study overall: Out of about 170 million T cells, an earlier analysis found about 120 million unique TCR beta sequences in total.

Study findings and constraints: Later work found that TCR association rates differed between HLA loci; DRB1 had the most and HLA-C the fewest. Certain sequence variants were highly shared and formed a cluster, and this cluster was likely a sequencing artifact.

The receptor was isolated from a young woman in good health and CMV-seronegative. Sequencing used PBMCs.

This CDR3 reads CASSRGLGIYNEQFF. CDR3 nucleotides: TGTGCCAGTAGTCGGGGACTAGGGATTTACAATGAGCAGTTCTTC. The chain combines TRBV19 with TRBJ2-1, with 8 bases fitting TRBD2. V was pared by 5 bases and J by 4 bases, with 7 bases of the junction left unmatched. Germline CDR1 LNHDA, CDR2 SQIVND (reference sequence). CDR3 size: 15 residues.